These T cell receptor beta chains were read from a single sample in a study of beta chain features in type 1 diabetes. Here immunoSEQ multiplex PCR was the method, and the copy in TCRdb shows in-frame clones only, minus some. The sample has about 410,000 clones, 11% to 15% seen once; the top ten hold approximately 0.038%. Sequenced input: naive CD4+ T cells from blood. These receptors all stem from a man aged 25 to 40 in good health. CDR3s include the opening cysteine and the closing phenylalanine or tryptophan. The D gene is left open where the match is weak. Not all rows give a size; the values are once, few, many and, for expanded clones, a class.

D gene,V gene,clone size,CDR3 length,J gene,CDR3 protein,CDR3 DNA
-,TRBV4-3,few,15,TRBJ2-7,CASSQDQAKTYEQYF,TGCGCCAGCAGCCAAGATCAGGCCAAAACCTACGAGCAGTACTTC
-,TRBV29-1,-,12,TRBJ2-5,CSVGLTQETQYF,TGCAGCGTTGGACTAACTCAAGAGACCCAGTACTTC
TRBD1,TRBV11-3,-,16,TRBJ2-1,CASSLSGQGSYNEQFF,TGTGCCAGCAGCTTATCGGGACAGGGTTCCTACAATGAGCAGTTCTTC
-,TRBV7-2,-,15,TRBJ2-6,CASSSAPSGANVLTF,TGTGCCAGCAGCTCGGCCCCCTCTGGGGCCAACGTCCTGACTTTC
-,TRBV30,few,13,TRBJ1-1,CAWSALPNTEAFF,TGTGCCTGGAGTGCCCTACCAAACACTGAAGCTTTCTTT
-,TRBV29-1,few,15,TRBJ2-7,CSGVSGTVQEYEQYF,TGCAGCGGCGTTTCCGGGACGGTGCAAGAGTACGAGCAGTACTTC
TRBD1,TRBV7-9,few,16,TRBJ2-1,CASSLPQGTADNEQFF,TGTGCCAGCAGCTTACCCCAGGGGACAGCCGACAATGAGCAGTTCTTC
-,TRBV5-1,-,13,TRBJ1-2,CASSFIQGSGYTF,TGCGCCAGCAGCTTTATACAGGGCTCCGGCTACACCTTC
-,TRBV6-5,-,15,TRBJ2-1,CASSTTGGAYNEQFF,TGTGCCAGCAGTACTACAGGGGGGGCTTACAATGAGCAGTTCTTC
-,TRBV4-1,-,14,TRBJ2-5,CASSQATRTGTQYF,TGCGCCAGCAGCCAAGCTACCCGTACGGGGACCCAGTACTTC
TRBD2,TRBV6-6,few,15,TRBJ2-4,CASSYRQLAGAYQYF,TGTGCCAGCAGTTACCGGCAACTAGCGGGGGCCTATCAGTACTTC
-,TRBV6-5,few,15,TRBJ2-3,CASSYSFEGVGTQYF,TGTGCCAGCAGTTACTCCTTCGAAGGAGTTGGTACGCAGTATTTT
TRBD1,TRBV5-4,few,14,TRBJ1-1,CASSVTGANTEAFF,TGTGCCAGCAGCGTAACAGGGGCCAACACTGAAGCTTTCTTT
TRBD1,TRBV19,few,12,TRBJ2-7,CASRDRSYEQYF,TGTGCCAGTCGGGACAGGTCCTACGAGCAGTACTTC
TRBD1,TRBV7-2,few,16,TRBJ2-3,CASSPFGGQGTDTQYF,TGTGCCAGCAGCCCGTTCGGGGGACAGGGCACAGATACGCAGTATTTT
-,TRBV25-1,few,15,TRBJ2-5,CASSESRTLRETQYF,TGTGCCAGCAGTGAATCCCGGACGTTGCGAGAGACCCAGTACTTC
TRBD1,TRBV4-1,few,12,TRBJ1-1,CASSWDSRAAFF,TGCGCCAGCAGCTGGGACAGCCGGGCGGCTTTCTTT
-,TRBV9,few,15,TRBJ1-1,CASSSSGTDNTEAFF,TGTGCCAGCAGCTCCTCCGGGACGGATAACACTGAAGCTTTCTTT
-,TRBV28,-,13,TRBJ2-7,CASSLISRAEQYF,TGTGCCAGCAGTTTAATCTCCAGGGCCGAGCAGTACTTC
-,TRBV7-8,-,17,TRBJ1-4,CASSLGGPWNPNEKLFF,TGTGCCAGCAGCTTAGGCGGCCCTTGGAACCCGAATGAAAAACTGTTTTTT
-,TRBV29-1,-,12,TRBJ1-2,CSVAAGVDGYTF,TGCAGCGTTGCTGCAGGGGTGGATGGCTACACCTTC
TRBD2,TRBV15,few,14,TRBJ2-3,CATSREAQTDTQYF,TGTGCCACCAGTCGGGAGGCCCAGACAGATACGCAGTATTTT
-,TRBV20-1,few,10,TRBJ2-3,CSAARDTQYF,TGCAGTGCCGCGCGGGATACGCAGTATTTT
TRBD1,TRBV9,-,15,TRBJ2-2,CASSPRQGTVGELFF,TGTGCCAGCAGCCCACGACAGGGGACGGTCGGGGAGCTGTTTTTT
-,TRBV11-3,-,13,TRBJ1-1,CASSWVEGTEAFF,TGTGCCAGCAGCTGGGTAGAGGGTACTGAAGCTTTCTTT
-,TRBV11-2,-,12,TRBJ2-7,CASSDSSYEQYF,TGTGCCAGCAGCGATAGCAGCTACGAGCAGTACTTC
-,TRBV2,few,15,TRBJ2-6,CASGWGSSGANVLTF,TGTGCCAGCGGCTGGGGGAGCTCTGGGGCCAACGTCCTGACTTTC
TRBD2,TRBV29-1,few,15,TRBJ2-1,CSVEGREGSYNEQFF,TGCAGCGTTGAGGGTCGGGAGGGGTCCTACAATGAGCAGTTCTTC
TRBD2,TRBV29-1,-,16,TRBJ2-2,CSVGRTSGGQRGELFF,TGCAGCGTGGGTAGGACTAGCGGGGGCCAGAGAGGGGAGCTGTTTTTT
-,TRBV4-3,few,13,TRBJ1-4,CASSQSSVEKLFF,TGCGCCAGCAGCCAAAGTTCCGTAGAAAAACTGTTTTTT
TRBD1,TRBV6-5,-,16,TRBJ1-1,CASSYVVTGRNTEAFF,TGTGCCAGCAGTTACGTCGTGACAGGGAGGAACACTGAAGCTTTCTTT
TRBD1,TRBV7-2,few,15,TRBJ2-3,CASSIEGAPTDTQYF,TGTGCCAGCAGCATCGAGGGGGCGCCCACAGATACGCAGTATTTT
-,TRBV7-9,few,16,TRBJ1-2,CASSSFQGQSDYGYTF,TGTGCCAGCAGCTCATTCCAAGGACAGAGCGACTATGGCTACACCTTC
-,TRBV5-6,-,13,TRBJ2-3,CASSLESTDTQYF,TGTGCCAGCAGCCTCGAAAGCACAGATACGCAGTATTTT
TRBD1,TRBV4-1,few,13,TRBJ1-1,CASSAGQYTEAFF,TGCGCCAGCAGCGCGGGACAGTACACTGAAGCTTTCTTT
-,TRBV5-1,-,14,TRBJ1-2,CASSFGTSYYGYTF,TGCGCCAGCAGCTTCGGGACTTCTTACTATGGCTACACCTTC
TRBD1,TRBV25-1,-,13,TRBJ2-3,CASSGTDRVTQYF,TGTGCCAGCAGTGGGACGGACAGGGTAACGCAGTATTTT
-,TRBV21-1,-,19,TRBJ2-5,CASSTIGLCRGSYRETQYF,TGTGCCAGCAGCACTATAGGATTATGCCGGGGCTCGTATCGAGAGACCCAGTACTTC
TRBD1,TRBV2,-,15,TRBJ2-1,CASRADRGSYNEQFF,TGTGCCAGCAGGGCAGACAGGGGCTCCTACAATGAGCAGTTCTTC
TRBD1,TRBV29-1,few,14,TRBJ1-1,CSVQDGTVNTEAFF,TGCAGCGTCCAAGACGGGACAGTGAACACTGAAGCTTTCTTT
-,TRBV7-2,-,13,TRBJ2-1,CASSSSGENEQFF,TGTGCCAGCAGCTCCTCAGGGGAGAATGAGCAGTTCTTC
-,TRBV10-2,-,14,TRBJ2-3,CASKEGANPDTQYF,TGCGCCAGCAAGGAGGGGGCGAACCCAGATACGCAGTATTTT
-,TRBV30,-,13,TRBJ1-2,CAWISSGVYGYTF,TGTGCCTGGATATCGAGCGGCGTCTATGGCTACACCTTC
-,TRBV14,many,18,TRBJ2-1,CASSPAVGDLSSYNEQFF,TGTGCCAGCAGCCCAGCCGTAGGGGATCTCAGCTCCTACAATGAGCAGTTCTTC
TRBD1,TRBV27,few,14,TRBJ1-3,CASRPDRAGNTIYF,TGTGCCAGCAGACCGGACAGGGCGGGAAACACCATATATTTT
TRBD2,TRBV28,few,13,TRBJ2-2,CASNVAGVGELFF,TGTGCCAGCAACGTAGCGGGAGTCGGGGAGCTGTTTTTT
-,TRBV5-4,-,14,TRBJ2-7,CASSLEGSVKGQYF,TGTGCCAGCAGCTTGGAAGGTTCCGTTAAGGGGCAGTACTTC
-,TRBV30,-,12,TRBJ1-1,CAWRVAGTRAFF,TGTGCCTGGCGTGTGGCCGGGACGAGAGCTTTCTTT